This record concerns one TCR beta chain sequence. Its target is not known. Averaging approximately 110 mL, one heparinised blood draw came from each individual donor. CD45RO/CCR7/CD25/CD127/CD95/CD27 sorting isolated CD4+ naive, central memory, regulatory and stem cell-like memory cells. The data were taken from a study of beta chain features in type 1 diabetes. Study at large: All samples combined gave over 100 million sorted cells for examination.

The CDR3 loop spans 14 amino acids. Germline V gives CDR1 MGHRA, CDR2 YSYEKL. The V end was cut by 4 bases, the J end by 3 bases, with 9 bases between. Sequencing targeted expressed TCRB transcripts, as all isolated RNA had been reverse transcribed. The assay was immunoSEQ multiplex PCR, and TCRdb's table has in-frame clones only and misses some. The sample comprises about 150,000 clones, approximately 10% of which are singletons, and 0.5% rests with the top ten. Study-level results: Moderate but significant shortening of TCRB CDR3s was recorded in all four CD4+ subsets from Type 1 diabetes patients.

The sample was central memory CD4+ T cells from blood. The sequence came from a man aged 30 to 45 with type 1 diabetes. V gene TRBV4-1 combines with J gene TRBJ2-2; maybe TRBD1 (5 bases). The CDR3 reads CASSRTRDTGELFF. The DNA of the CDR3 is TGCGCCAGCAGCCGAACCAGGGACACCGGGGAGCTGTTTTTT.